This T cell receptor (beta chain) was observed in a study of T cell responses to AZD1222 COVID-19 vaccine. Study observations and caveats: Donors, mostly white British, included more females; clonal diversity was possibly underestimated. Sampling that yielded the repertoires occurred only after the peak T cell response. Vaccine-associated CD4 TCRs spanned spike, dominant at 160-218 and 743-854.

The CDR3 runs 14 residues. CDR1 and CDR2 from the germline V gene are MNHEY and SMNVEV (reference sequence). Trimming cost V 3 bases and J 6 bases, with 9 bases left between them. Clones were sequenced by immunoSEQ multiplex PCR, and TCRdb holds only the in-frame ones, with some missing. The sample has about 170,000 clones; 92% are singletons. On this clone: Its target is unknown.

The clonotype was recovered from an adult in good health. The input for sequencing was peripheral blood, taken on day 0 of AZD1222 vaccination. This chain connects TRBV27 to TRBJ1-6, with D tentatively TRBD1 (6 bases). The CDR3 region has the DNA TGTGCCAGCAGTTTGCAGGGGATTAATTCACCCCTCCACTTT. Residues: CASSLQGINSPLHF.